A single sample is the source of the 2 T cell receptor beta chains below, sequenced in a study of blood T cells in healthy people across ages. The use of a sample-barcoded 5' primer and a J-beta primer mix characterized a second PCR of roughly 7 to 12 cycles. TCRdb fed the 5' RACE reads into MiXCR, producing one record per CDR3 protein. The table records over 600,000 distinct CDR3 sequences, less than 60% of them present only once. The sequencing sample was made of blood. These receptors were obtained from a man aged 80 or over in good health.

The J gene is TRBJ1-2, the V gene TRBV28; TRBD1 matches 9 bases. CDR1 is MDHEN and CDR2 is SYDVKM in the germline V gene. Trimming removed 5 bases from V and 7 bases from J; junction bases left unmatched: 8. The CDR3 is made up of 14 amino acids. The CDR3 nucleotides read TGTGCCAGCAGTGCCCGGGACAGGGTCTTTGGCTACACCTTC. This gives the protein CASSARDRVFGYTF.

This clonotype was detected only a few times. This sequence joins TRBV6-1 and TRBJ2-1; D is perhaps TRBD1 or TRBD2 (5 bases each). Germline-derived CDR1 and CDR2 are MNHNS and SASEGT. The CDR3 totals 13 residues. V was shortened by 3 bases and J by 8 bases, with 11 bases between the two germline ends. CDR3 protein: CASSDRREYEQFF. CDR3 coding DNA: TGTGCCAGCAGTGACCGCAGGGAGTATGAGCAGTTCTTC.